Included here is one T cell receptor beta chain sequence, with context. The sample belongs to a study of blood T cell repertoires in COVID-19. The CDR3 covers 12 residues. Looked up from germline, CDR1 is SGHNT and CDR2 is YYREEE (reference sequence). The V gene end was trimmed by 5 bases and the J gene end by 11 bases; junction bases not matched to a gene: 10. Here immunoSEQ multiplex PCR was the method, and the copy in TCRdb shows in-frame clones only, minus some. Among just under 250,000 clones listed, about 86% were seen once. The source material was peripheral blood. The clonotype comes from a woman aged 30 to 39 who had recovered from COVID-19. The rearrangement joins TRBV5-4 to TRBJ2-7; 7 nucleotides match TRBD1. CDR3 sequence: CASRQTGQREYF. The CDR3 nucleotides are TGTGCCAGCAGACAAACGGGACAGAGAGAGTACTTC.